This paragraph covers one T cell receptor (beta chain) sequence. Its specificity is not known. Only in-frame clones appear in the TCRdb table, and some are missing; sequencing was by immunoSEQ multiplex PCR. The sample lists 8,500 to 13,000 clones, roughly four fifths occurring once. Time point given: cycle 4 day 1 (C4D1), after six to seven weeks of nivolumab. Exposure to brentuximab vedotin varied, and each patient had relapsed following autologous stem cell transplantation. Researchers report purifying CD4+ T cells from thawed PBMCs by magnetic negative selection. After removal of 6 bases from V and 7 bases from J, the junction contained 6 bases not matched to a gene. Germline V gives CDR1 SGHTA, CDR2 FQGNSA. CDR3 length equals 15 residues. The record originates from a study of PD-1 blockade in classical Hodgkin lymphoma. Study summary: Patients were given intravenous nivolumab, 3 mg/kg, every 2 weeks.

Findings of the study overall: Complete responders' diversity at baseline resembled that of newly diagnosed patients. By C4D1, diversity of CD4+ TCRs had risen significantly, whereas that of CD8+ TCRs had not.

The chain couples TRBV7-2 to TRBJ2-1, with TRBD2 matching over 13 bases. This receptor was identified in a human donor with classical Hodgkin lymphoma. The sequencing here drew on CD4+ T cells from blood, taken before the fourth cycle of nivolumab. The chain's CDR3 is CASRRTSGSGNEQFF. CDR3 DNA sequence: TGTGCCAGCAGGAGGACTAGCGGGAGTGGTAATGAGCAGTTCTTC.